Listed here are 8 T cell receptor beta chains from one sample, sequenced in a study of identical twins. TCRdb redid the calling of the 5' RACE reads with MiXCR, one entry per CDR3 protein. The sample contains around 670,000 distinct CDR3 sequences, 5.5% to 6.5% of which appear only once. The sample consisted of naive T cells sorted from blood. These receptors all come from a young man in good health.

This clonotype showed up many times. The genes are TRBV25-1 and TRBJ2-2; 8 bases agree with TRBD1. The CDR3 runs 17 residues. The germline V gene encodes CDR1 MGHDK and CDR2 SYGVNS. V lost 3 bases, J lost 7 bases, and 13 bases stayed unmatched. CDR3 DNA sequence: TGTGCCAGCAGTGACACCGGACAGGGAAGATTGGACGGGGAGCTGTTTTTT. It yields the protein CASSDTGQGRLDGELFF. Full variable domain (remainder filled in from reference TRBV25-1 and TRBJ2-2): EADIYQTPRYLVIGTGKKITLECSQTMGHDKMYWYQQDPGMELHLIHYSYGVNSTEKGDLSSESTVSRIRTEHFPLTLESARPSHTSQYLCASSDTGQGRLDGELFFGEGSRLTVL.

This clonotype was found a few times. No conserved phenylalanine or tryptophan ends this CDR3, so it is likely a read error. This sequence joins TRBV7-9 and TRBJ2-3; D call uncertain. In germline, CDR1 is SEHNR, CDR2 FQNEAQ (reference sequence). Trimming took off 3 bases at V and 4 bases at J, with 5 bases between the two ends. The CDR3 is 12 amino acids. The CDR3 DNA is TGTGCCAGCAGCTTGCCGCCAGATACGCAGTATTAT. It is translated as CASSLPPDTQYY.

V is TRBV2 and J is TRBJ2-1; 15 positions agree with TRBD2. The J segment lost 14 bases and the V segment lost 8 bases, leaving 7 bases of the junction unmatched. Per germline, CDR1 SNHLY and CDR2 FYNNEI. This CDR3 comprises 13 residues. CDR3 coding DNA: TGTGCCAGCCCCGGACTAGCGGGAGGGCCGAAGTTCTTC. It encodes CASPGLAGGPKFF.

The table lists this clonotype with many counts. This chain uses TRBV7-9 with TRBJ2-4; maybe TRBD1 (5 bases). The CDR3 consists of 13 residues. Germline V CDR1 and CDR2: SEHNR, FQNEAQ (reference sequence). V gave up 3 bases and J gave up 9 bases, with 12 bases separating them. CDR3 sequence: CASSLDTEVIQYF. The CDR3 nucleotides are TGTGCCAGCAGCTTGGACACCGAGGTCATTCAGTACTTC.

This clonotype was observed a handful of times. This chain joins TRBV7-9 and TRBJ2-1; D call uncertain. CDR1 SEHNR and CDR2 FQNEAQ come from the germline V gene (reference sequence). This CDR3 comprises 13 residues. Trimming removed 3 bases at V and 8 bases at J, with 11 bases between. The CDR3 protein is CASSFSALDEQFF. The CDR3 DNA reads TGTGCCAGCAGCTTCTCCGCACTTGATGAGCAGTTCTTC.

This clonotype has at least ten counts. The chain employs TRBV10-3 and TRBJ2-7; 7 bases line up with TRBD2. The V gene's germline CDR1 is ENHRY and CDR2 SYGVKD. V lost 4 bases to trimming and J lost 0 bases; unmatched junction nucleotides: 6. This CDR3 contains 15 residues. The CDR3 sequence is CAISVGSGFSYEQYF. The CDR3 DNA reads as TGTGCCATCAGTGTTGGTAGCGGGTTCTCCTACGAGCAGTACTTC.

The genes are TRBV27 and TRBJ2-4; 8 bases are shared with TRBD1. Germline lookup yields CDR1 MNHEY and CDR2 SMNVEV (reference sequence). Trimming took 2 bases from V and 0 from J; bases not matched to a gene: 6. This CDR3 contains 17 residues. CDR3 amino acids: CASSLGLGTGAKNIQYF. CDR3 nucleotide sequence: TGTGCCAGCAGTTTAGGTTTGGGGACAGGAGCCAAAAACATTCAGTACTTC.

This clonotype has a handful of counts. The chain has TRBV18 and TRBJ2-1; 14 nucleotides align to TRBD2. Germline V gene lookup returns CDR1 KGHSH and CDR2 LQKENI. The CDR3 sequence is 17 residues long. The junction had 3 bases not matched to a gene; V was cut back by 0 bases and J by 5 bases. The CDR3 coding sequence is TGTGCCAGCTCACCACCGACTAGCGGGAGGGCCCACAATGAGCAGTTCTTC. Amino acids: CASSPPTSGRAHNEQFF.